This T cell receptor beta chain was retrieved from a study of blood T cell repertoires in COVID-19. For the study at large: Acute and convalescent COVID-19 samples came from the United States, Italy and Spain. PBMCs, B-cell-depleted T cells, or T cells were the source of the cDNA or gDNA that made up the material.

This clone was seen a handful of times. Original handling: The assay estimated nucleated cells by amplifying reference gene primers. Assay: immunoSEQ multiplex PCR; the TCRdb copy retains only in-frame clones and omits some. V and J calls and clone size follow that table, whereas D and trimming were derived from the DNA. The table shows fewer than 200,000 clones, with around 85% occurring only once. Germline lookup yields CDR1 GTSNPN and CDR2 SVGIG (reference sequence). There are 14 residues in the CDR3. V trimming: 5 bases; J trimming: 2 bases; junction bases outside the gene matches: 5. The sample comprised peripheral blood. The rearrangement links TRBV30 to TRBJ1-2, with 10 nucleotides matching TRBD1. The sequence came from a human donor with acute or convalescent COVID-19. The donor label of this sample is uncertain. The CDR3 reads CAWLGQGRNYGYTF. In DNA form, the CDR3 reads TGTGCCTGGTTGGGACAGGGGCGCAACTATGGCTACACCTTC.